This T cell receptor beta chain was recovered during a study of T-cell reconstitution after alpha-beta-depleted transplantation in children (dated by TCRdb to 2016 to 2018). With regard to the full study: Using TCR repertoire profiling, the study quantitatively followed how T-cell immune reconstitution unfolded in children after TCRalphabeta/CD19-depleted allogeneic hematopoietic cell transplantation. Broader findings and caveats from the paper: The apparently early alphabetaT-cell count recovery about two months after transplant was reportedly dependent on only several hundred rapidly expanded clones derived from non-depleted graft cells. In some patients, the high TCRbeta diversity seen at day 60 was put down to recipient T cells and intrathymic progenitors that had survived conditioning. Over subsequent months, a decline in hyperexpanded clone frequencies was noted, and after one year, T-cell counts and TCRbeta diversity were mostly ascribed to newly produced T cells.

At least ten counts were recorded for this clonotype. The antigen it binds to is not known. No much larger clone is present one base from it, and per-base qualities are unavailable. Library method: PCR. For sequencing, an Illumina HiSeq 2500 was employed. Molecular barcoding was employed in the preparation of TCR libraries, with unique molecular identifiers being used to normalize TCRbeta repertoire quantification. TCRdb passed the public sequencing reads through fastp at Q25 and MiXCR, retaining productive beta sequences. Each record represents a unique CDR3 protein, reported with the most common genes and DNA among its rows. The sample has approximately 490,000 distinct CDR3 sequences on record, about 10% of them singletons. The top ten hold 2% to 2.5% of the sample. The treatment or condition label, read with the paper, signifies: allogeneic hematopoietic cell transplantation with graft depleted of TCRalphabeta T cells and CD19 B cells. Transplant recipients were children who received TCRalphabeta/CD19-depleted allogeneic hematopoietic cell grafts.

CDR1 and CDR2, looked up from the germline V gene, are LGHNA and YNFKEQ. The CDR3 starts with the cysteine, ends with the phenylalanine, and has 17 residues. The DNA shown is the 51-base CDR3, in frame from base 1. V loses 0 bases of germline sequence and J loses 5 bases, and the interval between the two ends is 16 bases. The sequence was collected from a child aged 2 to 10 with inherited bone marrow failure, due to receive a stem cell transplant. Sequenced material: PBMCs, taken before TCRalphabeta/CD19-depleted stem cell transplant. Recombination linked TRBV4-2 to TRBJ2-2, with an unclear D gene assignment. CDR3 protein: CASSQEPSRFRTGELFF. DNA sequence: TGTGCCAGCAGCCAAGAACCCTCTAGGTTCAGGACCGGGGAGCTGTTTTTT.